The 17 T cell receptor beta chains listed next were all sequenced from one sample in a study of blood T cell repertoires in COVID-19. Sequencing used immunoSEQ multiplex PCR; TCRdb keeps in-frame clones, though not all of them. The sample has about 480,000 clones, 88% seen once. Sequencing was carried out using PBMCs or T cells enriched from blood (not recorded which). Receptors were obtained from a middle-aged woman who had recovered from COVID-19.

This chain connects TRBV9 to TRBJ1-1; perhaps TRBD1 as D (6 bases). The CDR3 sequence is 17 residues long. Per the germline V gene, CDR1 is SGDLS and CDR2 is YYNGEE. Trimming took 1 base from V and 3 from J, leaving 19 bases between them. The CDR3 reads CASSVFTGPPLDTEAFF. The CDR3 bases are TGTGCCAGCAGCGTATTTACAGGGCCCCCTTTGGACACTGAAGCTTTCTTT.

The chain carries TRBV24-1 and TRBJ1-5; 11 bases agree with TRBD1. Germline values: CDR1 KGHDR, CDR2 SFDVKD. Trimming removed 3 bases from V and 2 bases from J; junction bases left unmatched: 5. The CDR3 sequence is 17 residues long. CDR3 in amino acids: CATSDGGQGVRNQPQHF. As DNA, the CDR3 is TGTGCCACCAGTGATGGGGGACAGGGGGTTCGCAATCAGCCCCAGCATTTT.

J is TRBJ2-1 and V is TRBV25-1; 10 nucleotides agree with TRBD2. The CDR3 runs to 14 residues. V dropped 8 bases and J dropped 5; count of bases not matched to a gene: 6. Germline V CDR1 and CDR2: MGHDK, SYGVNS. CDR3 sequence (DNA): TGTGCCAGCCACGGACTAGCGGAGAACAATGAGCAGTTCTTC. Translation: CASHGLAENNEQFF.

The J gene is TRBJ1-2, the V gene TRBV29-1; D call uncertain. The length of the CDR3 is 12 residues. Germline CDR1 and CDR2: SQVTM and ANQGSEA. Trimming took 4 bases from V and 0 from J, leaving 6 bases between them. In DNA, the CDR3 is TGCAGCGTTGTTCAGGCTAACTATGGCTACACCTTC. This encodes CSVVQANYGYTF. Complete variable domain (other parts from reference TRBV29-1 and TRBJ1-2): SAVISQKPSRDICQRGTSLTIQCQVDSQVTMMFWYRQQPGQSLTLIATANQGSEATYESGFVIDKFPISRPNLTFSTLTVSNMSPEDSSIYLCSVVQANYGYTFGSGTRLTVV.

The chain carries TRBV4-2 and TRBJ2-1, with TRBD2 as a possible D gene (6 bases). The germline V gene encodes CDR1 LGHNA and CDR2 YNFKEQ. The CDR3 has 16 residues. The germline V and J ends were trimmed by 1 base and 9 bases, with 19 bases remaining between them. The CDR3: CASSQALASFGGEQFF. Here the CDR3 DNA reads TGTGCCAGCAGCCAAGCACTAGCCTCATTCGGGGGTGAGCAGTTCTTC.

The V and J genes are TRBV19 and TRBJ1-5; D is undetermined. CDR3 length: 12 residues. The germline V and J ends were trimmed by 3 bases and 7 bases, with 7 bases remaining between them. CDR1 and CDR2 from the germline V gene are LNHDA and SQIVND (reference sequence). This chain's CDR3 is CASSIWRQPQHF. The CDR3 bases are TGTGCCAGTAGTATTTGGAGGCAGCCCCAGCATTTT.

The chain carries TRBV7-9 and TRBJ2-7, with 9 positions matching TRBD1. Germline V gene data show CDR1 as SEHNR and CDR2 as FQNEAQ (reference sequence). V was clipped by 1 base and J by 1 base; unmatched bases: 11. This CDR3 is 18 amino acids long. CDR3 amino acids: CASSLGAPTGGGSYEQYF. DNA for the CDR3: TGTGCCAGCAGCTTAGGGGCCCCGACAGGGGGGGGATCCTACGAGCAGTACTTC.

For the CDR3, the DNA is TGTGCCAGCAGTGGTCAGGGGGCGAATTCACCCCTCCACTTT. This translates into CASSGQGANSPLHF. The J gene is TRBJ1-6, the V gene TRBV2, with 8 bases matching TRBD1. Germline lookup yields CDR1 SNHLY and CDR2 FYNNEI. The CDR3 loop spans 14 amino acids. Losses at the gene ends were 4 bases for V and 7 bases for J; bases not matched to a gene: 3. Together with reference TRBV2 and TRBJ1-6, the CDR3 gives the full variable domain: EPEVTQTPSHQVTQMGQEVILRCVPISNHLYFYWYRQILGQKVEFLVSFYNNEISEKSEIFDDQFSVERPDGSNFTLKIRSTKLEDSAMYFCASSGQGANSPLHFGNGTRLTVT.

The CDR3 sequence is CASSLNRTPLGDEQFF. The DNA for the CDR3 is TGTGCCAGCAGCTTGAACCGGACACCCCTTGGGGATGAGCAGTTCTTC. V and J are TRBV11-3 and TRBJ2-1, with TRBD1 as a possible D gene (5 bases). The CDR3 totals 16 residues. Trimming removed 3 bases at V and 8 bases at J, with 20 bases between. Germline V gene sequence: CDR1 SGHNT, CDR2 YENEEA.

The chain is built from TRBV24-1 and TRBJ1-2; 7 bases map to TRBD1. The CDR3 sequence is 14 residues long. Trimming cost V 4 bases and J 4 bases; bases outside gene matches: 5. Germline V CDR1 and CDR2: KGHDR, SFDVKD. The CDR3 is CATSEKTGFYGYTF. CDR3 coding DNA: TGTGCCACCAGTGAAAAGACAGGGTTCTATGGCTACACCTTC.

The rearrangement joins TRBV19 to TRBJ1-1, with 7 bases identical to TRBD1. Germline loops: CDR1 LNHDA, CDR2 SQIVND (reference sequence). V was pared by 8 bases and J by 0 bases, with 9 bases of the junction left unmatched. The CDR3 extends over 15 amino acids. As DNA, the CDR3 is TGTGCCAGTCGACAGGGTTTGCGAATGAACACTGAAGCTTTCTTT. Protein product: CASRQGLRMNTEAFF.

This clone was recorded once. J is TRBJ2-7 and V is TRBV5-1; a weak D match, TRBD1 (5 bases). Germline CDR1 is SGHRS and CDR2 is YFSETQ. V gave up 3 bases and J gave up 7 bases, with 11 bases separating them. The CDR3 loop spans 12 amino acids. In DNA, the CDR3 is TGCGCCAGCAGCTCGGACACCGGAGAGCAGTACTTC. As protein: CASSSDTGEQYF.

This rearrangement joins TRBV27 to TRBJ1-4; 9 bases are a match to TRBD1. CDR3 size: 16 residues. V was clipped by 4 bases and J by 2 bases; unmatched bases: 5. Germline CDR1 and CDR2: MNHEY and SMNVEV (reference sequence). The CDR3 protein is CASSSGTGQTNEKLFF. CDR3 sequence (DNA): TGTGCCAGCAGTTCCGGGACAGGGCAGACTAATGAAAAACTGTTTTTT.

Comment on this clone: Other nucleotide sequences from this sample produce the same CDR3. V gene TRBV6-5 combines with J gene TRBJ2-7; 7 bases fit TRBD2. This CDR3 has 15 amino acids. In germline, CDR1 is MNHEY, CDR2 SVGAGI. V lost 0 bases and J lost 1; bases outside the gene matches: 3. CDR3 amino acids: CASSYSSGGSYEQYF. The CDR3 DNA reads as TGTGCCAGCAGTTACTCGTCGGGGGGTTCCTACGAGCAGTACTTC.

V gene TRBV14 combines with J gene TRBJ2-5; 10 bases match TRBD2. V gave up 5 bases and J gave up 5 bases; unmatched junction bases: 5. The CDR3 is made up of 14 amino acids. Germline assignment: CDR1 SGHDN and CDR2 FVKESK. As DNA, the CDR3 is TGTGCCAGCAGCGGGACTAGCGTCCGGGAGACCCAGTACTTC. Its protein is CASSGTSVRETQYF.

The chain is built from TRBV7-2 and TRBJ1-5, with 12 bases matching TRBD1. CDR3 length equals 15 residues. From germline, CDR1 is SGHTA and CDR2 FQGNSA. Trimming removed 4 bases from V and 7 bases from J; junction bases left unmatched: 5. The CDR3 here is CASSSTGQGAQPQHF. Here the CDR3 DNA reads TGTGCCAGCAGCTCCACGGGACAGGGGGCGCAGCCCCAGCATTTT.

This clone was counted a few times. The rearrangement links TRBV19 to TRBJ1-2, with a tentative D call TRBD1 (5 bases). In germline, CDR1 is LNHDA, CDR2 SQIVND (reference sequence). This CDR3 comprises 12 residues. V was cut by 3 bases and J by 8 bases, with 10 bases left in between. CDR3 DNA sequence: TGTGCCAGTAGTATCCAGGGTGGCGGCTACACCTTC. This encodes CASSIQGGGYTF.